The following is a TCR beta chain sequence with its context. In the original workflow: Estimates of nucleated cell counts were drawn from the amplification of reference gene primers. The table came from immunoSEQ multiplex PCR; TCRdb's copy has only in-frame clones and leaves some out. D and trimming were read from the DNA, whereas the V and J calls and clone size are those reported in that table. This sample carries approximately 140,000 clones, roughly nine tenths of them seen once, and the ten largest clones take 4%. The data were obtained in a study of blood T cell repertoires in COVID-19. The wider study: Sample material is recorded as cDNA or gDNA derived from T cells, B-cell-depleted T cells, or PBMCs.

The cohort comprised adults aged roughly 18 to 95 years residing in about 25 US areas. The study recruited exposed participants who had met a COVID-19 case within 2 weeks before entry. This receptor was identified in a woman in her thirties or forties who had been exposed to COVID-19. The sample consisted of PBMCs or T cells enriched from blood (not recorded which).

This CDR3 is CASSLDAEKLFF. In nucleotides, the CDR3 is TGCGCCAGCAGCTTGGATGCGGAAAAACTGTTTTTT. This sequence joins TRBV5-1 and TRBJ1-4; D not certain. The V and J ends lost 0 bases and 8 bases respectively, with 5 bases between them. The CDR3 spans 12 residues. Germline CDR1 is SGHRS and CDR2 is YFSETQ.